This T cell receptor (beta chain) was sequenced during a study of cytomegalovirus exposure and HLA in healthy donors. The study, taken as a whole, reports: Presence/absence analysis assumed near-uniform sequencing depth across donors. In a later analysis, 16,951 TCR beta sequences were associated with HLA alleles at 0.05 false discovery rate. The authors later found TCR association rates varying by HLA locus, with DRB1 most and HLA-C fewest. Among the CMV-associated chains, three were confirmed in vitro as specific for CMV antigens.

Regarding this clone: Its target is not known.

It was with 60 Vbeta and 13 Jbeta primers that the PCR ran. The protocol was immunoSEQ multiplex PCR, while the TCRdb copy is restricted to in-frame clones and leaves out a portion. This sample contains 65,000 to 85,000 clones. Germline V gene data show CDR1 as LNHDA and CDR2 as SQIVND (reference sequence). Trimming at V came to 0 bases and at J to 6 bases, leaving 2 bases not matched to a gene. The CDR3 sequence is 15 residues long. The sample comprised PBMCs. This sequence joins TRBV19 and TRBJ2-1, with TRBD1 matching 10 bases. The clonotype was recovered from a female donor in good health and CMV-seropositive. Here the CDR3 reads CASSIEGQGSNEQFF. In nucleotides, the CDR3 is TGTGCCAGTAGTATAGAGGGACAGGGGTCCAATGAGCAGTTCTTC.